This T cell receptor (beta chain) was observed in a study of shared clonotypes between healthy human individuals. About the research overall: Each donor contributed plates that comprised three CD4 naive, three CD4 memory, two CD8 naive and one CD8 memory.

Comment on this clone: Its cognate antigen is unknown.

In germline, CDR1 is SGHVS, CDR2 FQNEAQ. The CDR3 spans 16 residues. The germline V and J ends were trimmed by 6 bases and 0 bases, with 15 bases remaining between them. The study, taken as a whole, reports: For naive CD4 cells, approximately 4.7% of clonotypes were shared across a handful of donors.

Some clones are missing from TCRdb's copy, which holds only in-frame ones; the method was immunoSEQ multiplex PCR. The table lists more than 400,000 clones, 90% to 96% of them singletons. Sample: naive CD4+ T cells sorted from blood. Subset defined: CD45RA+ positively selected. The rearrangement joins TRBV7-8 to TRBJ2-4; D possibly corresponds to TRBD2 (5 bases). The origin of this receptor is a woman in her thirties in good health. The CDR3 is CASSDERILAKNIQYF. The CDR3 nucleotides are TGTGCCAGCAGTGATGAGCGGATCCTAGCCAAAAACATTCAGTACTTC.